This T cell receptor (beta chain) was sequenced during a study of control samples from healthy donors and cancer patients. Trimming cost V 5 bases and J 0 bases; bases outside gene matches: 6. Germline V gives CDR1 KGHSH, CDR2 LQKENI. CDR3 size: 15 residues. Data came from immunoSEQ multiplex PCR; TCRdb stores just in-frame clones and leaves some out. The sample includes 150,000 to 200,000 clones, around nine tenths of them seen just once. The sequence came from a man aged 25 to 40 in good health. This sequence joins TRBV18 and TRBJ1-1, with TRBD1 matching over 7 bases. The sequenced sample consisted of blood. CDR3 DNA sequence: TGTGCCAGCTCAGGAAACGGACAGGTGAACACTGAAGCTTTCTTT. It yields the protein CASSGNGQVNTEAFF.